These T cell receptor beta chains were read from a single sample in a study of monozygotic twins with inflammatory bowel disease. TCRdb reworked the 5' RACE reads into one entry per CDR3 protein, no DNA. The sample data list 300,000 to 450,000 distinct CDR3 sequences. Sequencing input: blood. The receptors here all came from a human donor with ulcerative colitis or Crohn's disease, or a healthy co-twin of an affected twin (not recorded which). CDR3s include the opening cysteine and the closing phenylalanine or tryptophan. Each record gives: V gene, J gene, CDR3 protein.

TRBV7-9	TRBJ2-5	CASSSQRLDPGRETQYF
TRBV18	TRBJ1-3	CASSPDGSSGNTIYF
TRBV18	TRBJ2-2	CASSPMGLADTGELFF
TRBV12-3/TRBV12-4	TRBJ2-4	CASTQGEGAKNIQYF
TRBV5-4	TRBJ2-3	CASSLAYTLSTDTQYF
TRBV3-1	TRBJ2-7	CASRKGGPSYEQYF
TRBV7-9	TRBJ1-2	CASSLARGPGYTF
TRBV6-5	TRBJ2-5	CASSYGAQETQYF
TRBV4-3	TRBJ2-5	CASSQDGGPLESVQYF
TRBV6-1	TRBJ2-3	CASSRTSGGAADTQYF
TRBV7-2	TRBJ2-1	CASSFPSGELSYNEQFF
TRBV7-3	TRBJ2-3	CASKGTSDTDTQYF
TRBV7-3	TRBJ1-1	CASSLSSGASGTEAFF
TRBV20-1	TRBJ2-3	CSARDPTGMVDTQYF
TRBV7-3	TRBJ2-7	CASSLRSSGGLSSYEQYF
TRBV4-1	TRBJ2-3	CASSQDPASGGGDTQYF
TRBV7-2	TRBJ2-5	CASSLSSLETQYF
TRBV7-9	TRBJ2-1	CASSLTSPEGPRFF
TRBV28	TRBJ1-2	CASSFVDYGYTF
TRBV3-1	TRBJ2-4	CASTPGQGASKGKNIQYF
TRBV20-1	TRBJ2-7	CSASSSGGAIYEQYF
TRBV11-3	TRBJ2-1	CASSLSPTGDSYNEQFF
TRBV20-1	TRBJ1-6	CSARADRGNSPLHF
TRBV5-1	TRBJ2-5	CASSLAGQIEETQYF
TRBV30	TRBJ2-5	CAWSVLLGLARSETQYF
TRBV29-1	TRBJ2-7	CSVVAGLSYEQYF
TRBV19	TRBJ2-1	CATMPQRGYNEQFF
TRBV7-9	TRBJ2-6	CASSPPRVTGANVLTF
TRBV4-1	TRBJ2-4	CASSQDLRRGGPPRSGKNIQYF
TRBV28	TRBJ2-7	CASSKWDRGYEQYF
TRBV5-1	TRBJ2-1	CASRPDRGINEQFF
TRBV30	TRBJ2-1	CAWGPGTDNEQFF
TRBV6-2/TRBV6-3	TRBJ1-5	CASSRQGPYSNQPQHF
TRBV9	TRBJ2-5	CASSPPGQPQETQYF
TRBV12-3/TRBV12-4	TRBJ2-3	CASSPGTGSTDTQYF
TRBV7-9	TRBJ2-6	CASSPGREPNVLTF
TRBV7-2	TRBJ2-5	CASSKGLAGVETQYF
TRBV7-8	TRBJ1-4	CASRPDQHEKLFF
TRBV5-1	TRBJ2-7	CASTLWGNYEQYF
TRBV12-3/TRBV12-4	TRBJ2-5	CASSTDGQADRETQYF
TRBV4-1	TRBJ2-7	CASSQEGRQGLYEQYF
TRBV5-6	TRBJ1-5	CASSIRQGLGNQPQHF
TRBV20-1	TRBJ1-2	CSAQDRGNYGYTF
TRBV24-1	TRBJ2-3	CATSDTRTGPSTDTQYF
TRBV4-2	TRBJ2-1	CASSQARDRGSTGSNEQFF
TRBV20-1	TRBJ2-1	CSARDLGEKANEQFF
TRBV4-1	TRBJ1-2	CASSPRDATNYGYTF
TRBV29-1	TRBJ1-1	CSVAGTGKRGGMNTEAFF
TRBV18	TRBJ2-5	CASSPIKTSGGEETQYF
TRBV20-1	TRBJ2-3	CSAREFVLRTGRSDTQYF
TRBV24-1	TRBJ2-1	CATTTNGGINEQFF
TRBV5-1	TRBJ2-7	CASSLKETDAEQYF
TRBV7-9	TRBJ2-5	CASSYSGAGETQYF
TRBV5-1	TRBJ2-6	CASRYRGTASSGANVLTF
TRBV20-1	TRBJ1-1	CSAPQQGDDTEAFF
TRBV7-6	TRBJ2-5	CASSPRTGKETQYF
TRBV6-1	TRBJ2-4	CASRPGGGQGWYIQYF